Described below is a single T cell receptor beta chain sequence and its context. A read error may be the cause here, since a much bigger clone is one base away. With 9 bases clipped from V and 1 base from J, the junction kept 4 bases outside the gene matches. Germline-derived CDR1 and CDR2 are SGHRS and YFSETQ. The CDR3 is 13 amino acids. The data belong to a study of read filtering for tumor transcriptome and immune sequencing. Molecular barcoded adaptors covering alpha/delta and beta/gamma chains were used on roughly 400 ng RNA. Via MiXCR, TCRdb re-called the reads, giving one row per CDR3 protein. This repertoire shows 85,000 to 100,000 distinct CDR3 sequences, approximately 21% found once; its top ten account for about an eighth.

The sequenced material came from a population of CD138-negative cells sorted from bone marrow. The source of this sequence is a donor at least 40 years old with multiple myeloma. The chain employs TRBV5-1 and TRBJ2-3; 8 bases map to TRBD2. CDR3 protein: CATRAGGTDTQYF. For the CDR3, the DNA is TGCGCCACCCGAGCGGGGGGCACAGATACGCAGTATTTT.